This is a list of T cell receptor beta chains from one sample in a study of Tregs in tolerant kidney transplant recipients. Repertoires were generated with immunoSEQ multiplex PCR, while TCRdb's copy carries only in-frame clones and drops some. Among more than 90,000 clones listed, 92% were seen once. The sequenced material came from CD4+ T cells from blood. These receptors were taken from a human donor in good health. The CDR3 runs from the conserved cysteine through the conserved F or W. The D gene is left open where the match is weak. Where a row states a size, it is once, few, many or the class of an expanded clone; other rows omit it.

clone_size	j_call	v_call	d_call	cdr3_aa	cdr3_nt
NA	TRBJ1-1	TRBV2	NA	CASSTDQATEAFF	TGTGCCAGCAGTACAGACCAGGCCACTGAAGCTTTCTTT
once	TRBJ2-5	TRBV18	NA	CASSPSGKETQYF	TGTGCCAGCTCACCCAGTGGAAAAGAGACCCAGTACTTC
NA	TRBJ2-4	TRBV11-2	NA	CASSFLGKNIQYF	TGTGCCAGCAGCTTTCTCGGGAAAAACATTCAGTACTTC
NA	TRBJ1-2	TRBV7-9	NA	CASSLAQRQTYF	TGTGCCAGCAGCTTAGCCCAAAGACAGACCTACTTC
NA	TRBJ2-1	TRBV5-1	TRBD2	CASSRLAYSYNEQFF	TGCGCCAGCAGCCGACTAGCCTACTCCTACAATGAGCAGTTCTTC
once	TRBJ1-1	TRBV6-6	NA	CASSYRGQNAESEAFF	TGTGCCAGCAGTTACCGCGGACAGAACGCGGAATCTGAAGCTTTCTTT
NA	TRBJ2-3	TRBV4-1	NA	CASSQEDLYTQYF	TGCGCCAGCAGCCAAGAGGACCTTTATACGCAGTATTTT
NA	TRBJ1-4	TRBV30	NA	CAWTDSYNEKLFF	TGTGCCTGGACGGACAGCTATAATGAAAAACTGTTTTTT
NA	TRBJ2-5	TRBV18	NA	CASSPQETQYF	TGTGCCAGCTCACCACAGGAGACCCAGTACTTC
NA	TRBJ1-2	TRBV9	NA	CASSVESLARGYTF	TGTGCCAGCAGCGTAGAATCTTTGGCCCGGGGCTACACCTTC
NA	TRBJ2-4	TRBV19	NA	CASSISGLRENIQYF	TGTGCCAGTAGTATCAGTGGCCTAAGGGAAAACATTCAGTACTTC
NA	TRBJ1-2	TRBV5-5	NA	CASSSQTGLGYGYTF	TGTGCCAGCAGCTCTCAAACAGGGTTAGGATACGGCTACACCTTC
NA	TRBJ1-5	TRBV2	NA	CASSELKGYQPQHF	TGTGCCAGCAGTGAACTAAAGGGATATCAGCCCCAGCATTTT
NA	TRBJ2-5	TRBV12-5	TRBD2	CASGLRLAGGETQYF	TGTGCTAGTGGTTTGCGACTAGCGGGGGGAGAGACCCAGTACTTC
NA	TRBJ2-2	TRBV11-3	NA	CASSQGRASNTGELFF	TGTGCCAGCAGCCAGGGGCGGGCGTCCAACACCGGGGAGCTGTTTTTT
NA	TRBJ2-2	TRBV7-8	NA	CASSARDRHTGELFF	TGTGCCAGCAGCGCTAGGGACCGACACACCGGGGAGCTGTTTTTT
NA	TRBJ2-5	TRBV29-1	TRBD1	CSVKDRASQETQYF	TGCAGCGTTAAGGACAGGGCAAGCCAAGAGACCCAGTACTTC
NA	TRBJ2-3	TRBV19	NA	CASSKGGSTDTQYF	TGTGCCAGTAGTAAGGGGGGGAGCACAGATACGCAGTATTTT
NA	TRBJ1-2	TRBV2	NA	CASSRQTSGNYGYTF	TGTGCCAGCAGTAGACAGACTTCGGGTAACTATGGCTACACCTTC
NA	TRBJ2-3	TRBV6-1	NA	CASRWGTASDTQYF	TGTGCCAGCAGATGGGGGACGGCATCAGATACGCAGTATTTT
NA	TRBJ1-1	TRBV6-1	NA	CASSEALTGSEAFF	TGTGCCAGCAGTGAAGCGCTCACAGGGAGTGAAGCTTTCTTT
NA	TRBJ1-2	TRBV4-1	NA	CASSQAPQGHYGYTF	TGCGCCAGCAGCCAAGCTCCACAGGGCCACTATGGCTACACCTTC
NA	TRBJ2-7	TRBV6-6	TRBD2	CASARGGTYSYEQYF	TGTGCCAGCGCCCGCGGGGGAACCTACTCCTACGAGCAGTACTTC
NA	TRBJ2-1	TRBV18	NA	CASSPPGSSYNEQFF	TGTGCCAGCTCACCACCAGGGAGCTCCTACAATGAGCAGTTCTTC
NA	TRBJ1-2	TRBV9	TRBD1	CASSGDRWGYGYTF	TGTGCCAGCAGCGGGGACAGGTGGGGCTATGGCTACACCTTC
NA	TRBJ2-7	TRBV5-5	NA	CASSLVDEQYF	TGTGCCAGCAGCTTGGTGGACGAGCAGTACTTC
NA	TRBJ1-5	TRBV7-2	NA	CASSLTASGNQPQHF	TGTGCCAGCAGCTTAACAGCCTCGGGCAATCAGCCCCAGCATTTT
NA	TRBJ1-2	TRBV7-8	NA	CASSLVGERRNGYTF	TGTGCCAGCAGCTTAGTGGGGGAACGACGTAATGGCTACACCTTC
NA	TRBJ2-3	TRBV29-1	NA	CSDSQSTDTQYF	TGCAGCGATTCACAGAGCACAGATACGCAGTATTTT
once	TRBJ2-1	TRBV2	NA	CAGGLQLSYNEQFF	TGTGCCGGGGGATTACAGCTCTCCTACAATGAGCAGTTCTTC
NA	TRBJ1-2	TRBV7-3	NA	CASSLGSPLNYGYTF	TGTGCCAGCAGCTTAGGGTCGCCGCTTAACTATGGCTACACCTTC
NA	TRBJ1-5	TRBV21-1	NA	CASSKGQGMRNQPQHF	TGTGCCAGCAGCAAGGGACAGGGTATGCGCAATCAGCCCCAGCATTTT
NA	TRBJ1-6	TRBV4-2	NA	CASSQLRLDYNSPLHF	TGTGCCAGCAGCCAATTACGGCTCGACTATAATTCACCCCTCCACTTT
once	TRBJ1-2	TRBV9	TRBD1	CASRDRVDGYTF	TGTGCCAGCAGGGACAGGGTCGATGGCTACACCTTC
NA	TRBJ2-3	TRBV6-5	TRBD1	CASSYDRASTDTQYF	TGTGCCAGCAGTTACGACAGGGCAAGCACAGATACGCAGTATTTT
NA	TRBJ2-7	TRBV12-5	NA	CASGLFVHEQYF	TGTGCTAGTGGTTTGTTCGTCCACGAGCAGTACTTC
NA	TRBJ1-5	TRBV2	NA	CASSEGLEGQPQHF	TGTGCCAGCAGCGAAGGGCTGGAGGGGCAGCCCCAGCATTTT
NA	TRBJ2-1	TRBV9	NA	CASSATSSARGYNEQFF	TGTGCCAGCAGCGCCACCTCTAGCGCCCGGGGGTACAATGAGCAGTTCTTC
NA	TRBJ1-3	TRBV11-2	NA	CASSLGPGSQSSF	TGTGCCAGCAGCTTAGGGCCGGGCAGCCAGTCATCTTTT
NA	TRBJ2-7	TRBV5-4	TRBD2	CASSQGLAGVAYEQYF	TGTGCCAGCAGCCAGGGACTAGCGGGAGTCGCCTACGAGCAGTACTTC
NA	TRBJ1-4	TRBV6-6	TRBD1	CASSYSNRGNEKLFF	TGTGCCAGCAGTTACTCGAACAGGGGTAATGAAAAACTGTTTTTT
NA	TRBJ2-1	TRBV9	NA	CASSPFIPGTNEQFF	TGTGCCAGCAGCCCTTTTATCCCGGGAACGAATGAGCAGTTCTTC
NA	TRBJ1-3	TRBV21-1	NA	CASSNYRGPGNTIYF	TGTGCCAGCAGCAACTACAGGGGGCCTGGAAACACCATATATTTT
NA	TRBJ2-1	TRBV5-1	TRBD2	CASSSGTSGGLEYNEQFF	TGCGCCAGCAGCTCTGGGACTAGCGGGGGCCTAGAATACAATGAGCAGTTCTTC
NA	TRBJ1-2	TRBV2	TRBD1	CASSEGGGTGFNGYTF	TGTGCCAGCAGTGAAGGAGGGGGGACAGGGTTTAATGGCTACACCTTC
NA	TRBJ2-2	TRBV7-6	TRBD2	CASSNLAGGGTGELFF	TGTGCCAGCAGCAATCTAGCGGGAGGGGGCACCGGGGAGCTGTTTTTT